This T cell receptor beta chain was retrieved from a study of post-analysis software for immune sequencing data. Each TCR beta cDNA library carried unique molecular identifiers. Once about 0.85 to 11 million T cells were used, roughly 490,000 cDNA molecules resulted. TCRdb reprocessed the PCR reads via MiXCR and lists one record per CDR3 protein. In the table there are around 400,000 distinct CDR3 sequences, 30% to 45% of which are singletons. Note on this clonotype: Its matching antigen is unknown.

Study-level results: TRBV segments more frequent in patients than in controls numbered about five and included TRBV5-6, TRBV5-1 and TRBV20-1. Compared against controls, patients with multiple sclerosis displayed significantly lower normalized Chao1 diversity.

Trimming left V 7 bases short and J 5 bases short, with 15 bases between. The CDR3 is 14 residues long. Germline V gene sequence: CDR1 MNHNY, CDR2 SVGAGI (reference sequence). This receptor was taken from a girl aged 10 to 17 with multiple sclerosis. Sequenced sample: blood. The chain is built from TRBV6-6 and TRBJ2-1, with D perhaps TRBD1 or TRBD2 (5 bases each). The CDR3 region has the DNA TGTGCCAGCACCCCCGGGACCGCCAACAATGAGCAGTTCTTC. Residues: CASTPGTANNEQFF.